This TCR beta chain was captured by sequencing in a study of shared clonotypes between healthy human individuals. Study details: The donor pool was made up of a couple of women and a few men aged 18 to 49.

TCRdb keeps only in-frame clones here, not all; method: immunoSEQ multiplex PCR. The top ten clones hold roughly 0.35% of a sample with 1,400,000 or so clones, approximately 98.5% of them seen once. Per germline, CDR1 KGHSH and CDR2 LQKENI. The CDR3 has 15 residues. V lost 0 bases and J lost 4; bases outside the gene matches: 2. Specimen: naive CD4+ T cells sorted from blood. Subset here: CD45RA+ positively selected. The TCR was taken from a man in his thirties or forties in good health. V gene TRBV18 combines with J gene TRBJ2-1, with 8 bases aligning to TRBD1. CDR3 in DNA: TGTGCCAGCTCACCACCTTGGGACAGGTACAATGAGCAGTTCTTC. Translating gives CASSPPWDRYNEQFF. The whole variable domain, remainder taken from reference TRBV18 and TRBJ2-1, is NAGVMQNPRHLVRRRGQEARLRCSPMKGHSHVYWYRQLPEEGLKFMVYLQKENIIDESGMPKERFSAEFPKEGPSILRIQQVVRGDSAAYFCASSPPWDRYNEQFFGPGTRLTVL.